Listed below are T cell receptor beta chains from one sample, sequenced in a study of regulatory T cells in long-lasting Graves disease. MiXCR, applied by TCRdb to the multiplex PCR reads, yields one record per CDR3 protein. Among hundreds of thousands of distinct CDR3 sequences listed, approximately 12% were seen once. A further study also used this sample, focusing on T cells in Graves' hyperthyroidism and ophthalmopathy.

The sequencing used peripheral blood mononuclear cells (PBMCs), collected at new diagnosis, from a patient treated with antithyroid drugs. The receptors were sampled from a man aged 25-40 years with Graves disease. Both conserved end residues are part of each CDR3. Not all rows give a size; the values are once, few, many and, for expanded clones, a class.

>-|TRBV12-3/TRBV12-4
CASSHIRHQETQYF
>many|TRBV6-5
CASSYPGTGPSSTEAFF
>many|TRBV6-1
CASRIIAGGPTDTQYF
>many|TRBV27
CASTENMNTEAFF
>-|TRBV7-9
CAGSLIGISSYNEQFF
>many|TRBV28
CASSLGLQHLHF
>many|TRBV12-3/TRBV12-4
CASSFGLGRSNQPQHF
>many|TRBV5-1
CASRPGQGLGLAGVRSYNEQFF
>few|TRBV28
CASSRVIGTSGRTSSKETQYF
>many|TRBV5-1
CASSLSTDQPQHF
>many|TRBV7-2
CASSLVWGLYSEQYF
>many|TRBV12-3/TRBV12-4
CASSFSVMNTEAFF
>few|TRBV3-1
CASSQSLMNTQYF
>few|TRBV7-8
CASSPSEAGQGDEQYF
>many|TRBV29-1
CSAKGQAKNIQYF
>many|TRBV20-1
CSASIRGMIGQPQHF
>few|TRBV20-1
CSARLPGRAGDTGELFF
>many|TRBV27
CASRTGTSGRIYNEQFF
>few|TRBV20-1
CSARGPKGAGANVLTF
>many|TRBV7-3
CASSPIGGAGTEAFF
>-|TRBV5-4
CASSLKLDQSNEQFF
>-|TRBV7-3
CASSSDTAAGNTIYF
>many|TRBV15
CATSRDRGREETQYF
>few|TRBV10-3
CAISEPTDSGNTIYF
>-|TRBV20-1
CSAQTGGPYNEQFF
>-|TRBV11-2
CASPRELAGTGELFF
>-|TRBV18
CASSPPAGANGYTF
>-|TRBV6-1
CASTLRVSSYNEQYF
>-|TRBV4-1
CASSPVAGEFYEQYF
>-|TRBV30
CAWSKDGYQPQHF
>many|TRBV24-1
CATSDPLAGVHTGELFF
>many|TRBV6-1
CASMKDGANVLTF
>few|TRBV7-2
CASRPGLAGGRTHYNEQFF
>many|TRBV6-1
CASSEARGYSTDTQYF
>many|TRBV20-1
CSAKTSGRGDTQYF
>many|TRBV27
CASSYQPNQPQHF
>-|TRBV28
CASSPTQREKFF
>few|TRBV6-2/TRBV6-3
CASTVSGASTDTQYF
>-|TRBV30
CAWRLGRQELFF
>-|TRBV5-6
CASSPERERRETQYF
>few|TRBV12-3/TRBV12-4
CASSSRYNSPLHF
>many|TRBV7-9
CASSLVPGQSSYEQYF
>many|TRBV7-2
CASSSRRGTDTQYF
>-|TRBV5-4
CASSLRAAYGYTF
>many|TRBV6-2/TRBV6-3
CASSYRLGLGDYEQYF